This passage covers 21 T cell receptor beta chains from one sample sequenced in a study of CD8 T cells in Susac syndrome. RNA in amounts of 0.5 to 1 ug was reverse transcribed with random hexamers. TCRdb used MiXCR to reprocess the immunoSEQ multiplex PCR reads, holding one entry per CDR3 protein. This table holds roughly 180,000 distinct CDR3 sequences, just under 95% found once. Sequencing was done on a sample of CD4+ T cells from PBMCs. These receptors originate from a human donor with Susac syndrome.

V usage is TRBV29-1 and J usage is TRBJ2-7; weak D call: TRBD1 (5 bases). Trimming took 1 base from V and 2 from J, leaving 6 bases between them. From germline, CDR1 is SQVTM and CDR2 ANQGSEA. This CDR3 is 12 amino acids long. The CDR3 here is CSVEGTTYEQYF. CDR3 nucleotide sequence: TGCAGCGTTGAAGGGACAACCTACGAGCAGTACTTC.

The chain couples TRBV29-1 to TRBJ1-1, with D tentatively TRBD1 (5 bases). Germline values: CDR1 SQVTM, CDR2 ANQGSEA. V was cut by 3 bases and J by 5 bases, with 16 bases left in between. The CDR3 covers 14 residues. As DNA, the CDR3 is TGCAGCGTTGAGTTCGGGGGTGGGGGAACTGAAGCTTTCTTT. It encodes CSVEFGGGGTEAFF.

V usage is TRBV7-9 and J usage is TRBJ2-1; tentatively, D is TRBD2 (5 bases). Germline assignment: CDR1 SEHNR and CDR2 FQNEAQ (reference sequence). The CDR3 runs to 14 residues. Between the trimmed V and J ends, which lost 9 bases and 12 bases, there was a span of 24 bases. The CDR3 reads CASNMDSSSVAQFF. Here the CDR3 DNA reads TGTGCCAGTAACATGGACTCCTCGTCAGTGGCGCAGTTCTTC.

The V gene is TRBV5-4, the J gene TRBJ2-6; 10 nucleotides line up with TRBD1. J gave up 3 bases and V 4 bases, and 10 bases lay outside the gene matches. CDR3 length equals 18 residues. CDR1 is SGHNT, CDR2 YYREEE, per germline (reference sequence). This CDR3 is CASSRKKGQGSGANVLTF. In DNA form, the CDR3 reads TGTGCCAGCAGCCGAAAGAAGGGACAGGGGAGTGGGGCCAACGTCCTGACTTTC.

V gene TRBV7-9 combines with J gene TRBJ2-1, with D perhaps TRBD2 (5 bases). V was pared by 6 bases and J by 6 bases, with 12 bases between. The CDR3 length is 13 residues. Germline values: CDR1 SEHNR, CDR2 FQNEAQ (reference sequence). The CDR3 DNA reads TGTGCCAGCAGGCTGGACTTAGGCAATGAGCAGTTCTTC. It is translated as CASRLDLGNEQFF.

The chain is built from TRBV30 and TRBJ1-6; D gene ambiguous. Germline V CDR1 and CDR2: GTSNPN, SVGIG (reference sequence). V lost 3 bases, J lost 8 bases, and 11 bases lay in between. The CDR3 loop spans 13 amino acids. In DNA, the CDR3 is TGTGCCTGGAGGGAAATCCGGGATTCACCCCTCCACTTT. It is translated as CAWREIRDSPLHF.

The genes are TRBV20-1 and TRBJ1-2; 8 nucleotides match TRBD1. The CDR3 totals 15 residues. The ends lost 2 bases at V and 5 bases at J; junction bases unmatched: 10. Germline V gene sequence: CDR1 DFQATT, CDR2 SNEGSKA (reference sequence). The DNA for the CDR3 is TGCAGTGCTAGACGGCGCGGACAGGGAGAATATGGCTACACCTTC. Translation gives CSARRRGQGEYGYTF.

V usage is TRBV7-2 and J usage is TRBJ1-2; D is ambiguous. The V gene's germline CDR1 is SGHTA and CDR2 FQGNSA. The CDR3 is 15 residues long. Deletions cut 5 bases from V and 7 bases from J, with 20 bases between. The CDR3 sequence: CASSGPGLSRGGYTF. CDR3 in DNA: TGTGCCAGCAGCGGCCCGGGCCTATCCAGAGGTGGCTACACCTTC.

The CDR3 sequence: CSVRKGGNNEQFF. As DNA, the CDR3 is TGCAGCGTGAGGAAAGGGGGGAACAATGAGCAGTTCTTC. The V gene is TRBV29-1, the J gene TRBJ2-1; either TRBD1 or TRBD2 may supply D (6 bases each). V lost 6 bases and J 5 bases, leaving 14 bases between the germline ends. CDR1 and CDR2 (germline): SQVTM, ANQGSEA. This CDR3 has 13 amino acids.

This sequence joins TRBV20-1 and TRBJ1-2, with no clear D. The V end lost 4 bases, the J end lost 6 bases, and 15 bases lay between the germline ends. The germline gives CDR1 DFQATT, CDR2 SNEGSKA (reference sequence). The CDR3 spans 13 residues. For the CDR3, the DNA is TGCAGTGCTACCACCCGGAACATGAATGGCTACACCTTC. It translates to CSATTRNMNGYTF.

The rearrangement links TRBV29-1 to TRBJ2-7; possibly TRBD1 or TRBD2 for D (5 bases each). CDR3 length: 13 residues. Trimming cost V 7 bases and J 0 bases, with 13 bases left between them. CDR1 and CDR2 from the germline V gene are SQVTM and ANQGSEA. The CDR3 spells CSARDESSYEQYF. CDR3 in DNA: TGCAGCGCCCGGGACGAGAGCTCCTACGAGCAGTACTTC.

The rearrangement uses TRBV16 and TRBJ2-7, with D perhaps matching TRBD2 (6 bases). The CDR3 is made up of 13 amino acids. Per germline, CDR1 KGHSY and CDR2 FQNENV. Trimming left V 2 bases short and J 2 bases short, with 7 bases between. The CDR3 DNA is TGTGCCAGCAGCCAAGGGACTGCCTACGAGCAGTACTTC. Translation gives CASSQGTAYEQYF.

The sample holds one count of this clonotype. The rearrangement links TRBV4-2 to TRBJ1-2, with 7 bases aligning to TRBD1. CDR3 length equals 16 residues. V was pared by 1 base and J by 7 bases, with 12 bases of the junction left unmatched. Germline CDR1 reads LGHNA; CDR2 reads YNFKEQ. The CDR3 nucleotides are TGTGCCAGCAGCCAAGCTCGCTTGACAGGGACGTTTGGCTACACCTTC. It translates to CASSQARLTGTFGYTF.

The chain employs TRBV4-1 and TRBJ2-1, with D perhaps matching TRBD2 (6 bases). This CDR3 is built from 14 residues. Per the germline V gene, CDR1 is MGHRA and CDR2 is YSYEKL. The V end was cut by 2 bases, the J end by 9 bases, with 14 bases between. CDR3 bases: TGCGCCAGCAGCCAACGGACTAAATATAGTGAGCAGTTCTTC. Amino acids: CASSQRTKYSEQFF.

This clonotype showed up just once. V is TRBV7-2 and J is TRBJ2-5; D is ambiguous. V was pared by 6 bases and J by 1 base, with 9 bases between. Germline CDR1 and CDR2: SGHTA and FQGNSA. The length of the CDR3 is 13 residues. Here the CDR3 reads CASRNGPQETQYF. The CDR3 DNA reads TGTGCCAGCAGGAACGGGCCCCAAGAGACCCAGTACTTC.

The gene calls are TRBV4-2 and TRBJ1-5, with no clear D. The ends were cut back, 1 base at V and 0 bases at J, with 13 bases in the middle. This CDR3 has 17 residues. CDR1 and CDR2 from the germline V gene are LGHNA and YNFKEQ. In DNA form, the CDR3 reads TGTGCCAGCAGCCAAGCCACCCTACTTTATAGCAATCAGCCCCAGCATTTT. Translation: CASSQATLLYSNQPQHF.

CDR3 in DNA: TGTGCCAGCAGGGGACTAGCGGGAGTCTCCTACAATGAGCAGTTCTTC. Amino acids: CASRGLAGVSYNEQFF. The V and J genes are TRBV11-2 and TRBJ2-1, with 14 nucleotides matching TRBD2. Germline loops: CDR1 SGHAT, CDR2 FQNNGV. V was pared by 6 bases and J by 0 bases, with 1 base of the junction left unmatched. CDR3 length: 16 residues. The full variable domain, rest sourced from reference TRBV11-2 and TRBJ2-1, is EAGVAQSPRYKIIEKRQSVAFWCNPISGHATLYWYQQILGQGPKLLIQFQNNGVVDDSQLPKDRFSAERLKGVDSTLKIQPAKLEDSAVYLCASRGLAGVSYNEQFFGPGTRLTVL.

The CDR3 bases are TGTGCCAGCAGGAAACTCCCCACCGGGGAGCTGTTTTTT. This sequence encodes CASRKLPTGELFF. The chain carries TRBV12-3 or TRBV12-4 and TRBJ2-2; D is unclear. This CDR3 is built from 13 residues. Trimming left V 6 bases short and J 4 bases short, with 9 bases between.

This chain connects TRBV5-1 to TRBJ2-1; D gene unclear. This CDR3 spans 12 amino acids. Deletions cut 0 bases from V and 10 bases from J, with 8 bases between. CDR1 SGHRS and CDR2 YFSETQ come from the germline V gene. The CDR3 bases are TGCGCCAGCAGCTTGGGGACGCCAGAGCAGTTCTTC. It specifies CASSLGTPEQFF.

The chain carries TRBV29-1 and TRBJ1-2; D perhaps matches TRBD1 (6 bases). The germline CDR1 and CDR2 sequences are SQVTM and ANQGSEA. The CDR3 extends over 14 amino acids. Trimming stripped 1 base from V and 3 bases from J, with 12 bases between. The CDR3 DNA is TGCAGCGTTGAAGGGGTAGGGGGAGACTATGGCTACACCTTC. It yields the protein CSVEGVGGDYGYTF.

The V gene is TRBV27, the J gene TRBJ2-2, with D unresolved. The CDR3 totals 12 residues. V lost 0 bases and J 5 bases, leaving 1 base between the germline ends. Germline values: CDR1 MNHEY, CDR2 SMNVEV (reference sequence). In DNA form, the CDR3 reads TGTGCCAGCAGTTTATCGACCGGGGAGCTGTTTTTT. This codes for CASSLSTGELFF.